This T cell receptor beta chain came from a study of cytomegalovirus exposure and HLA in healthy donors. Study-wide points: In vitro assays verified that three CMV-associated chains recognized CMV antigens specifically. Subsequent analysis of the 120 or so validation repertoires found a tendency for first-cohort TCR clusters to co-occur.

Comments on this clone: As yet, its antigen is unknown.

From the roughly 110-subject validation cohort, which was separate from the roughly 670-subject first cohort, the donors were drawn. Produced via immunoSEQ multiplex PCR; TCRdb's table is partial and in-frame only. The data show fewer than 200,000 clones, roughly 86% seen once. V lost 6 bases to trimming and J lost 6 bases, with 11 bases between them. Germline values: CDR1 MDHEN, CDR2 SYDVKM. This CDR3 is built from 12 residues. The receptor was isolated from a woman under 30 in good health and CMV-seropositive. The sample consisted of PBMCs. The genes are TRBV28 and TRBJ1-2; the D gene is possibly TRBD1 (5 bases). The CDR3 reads CASRGRGDGYTF. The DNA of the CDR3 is TGTGCCAGCAGGGGGCGTGGAGATGGCTACACCTTC.